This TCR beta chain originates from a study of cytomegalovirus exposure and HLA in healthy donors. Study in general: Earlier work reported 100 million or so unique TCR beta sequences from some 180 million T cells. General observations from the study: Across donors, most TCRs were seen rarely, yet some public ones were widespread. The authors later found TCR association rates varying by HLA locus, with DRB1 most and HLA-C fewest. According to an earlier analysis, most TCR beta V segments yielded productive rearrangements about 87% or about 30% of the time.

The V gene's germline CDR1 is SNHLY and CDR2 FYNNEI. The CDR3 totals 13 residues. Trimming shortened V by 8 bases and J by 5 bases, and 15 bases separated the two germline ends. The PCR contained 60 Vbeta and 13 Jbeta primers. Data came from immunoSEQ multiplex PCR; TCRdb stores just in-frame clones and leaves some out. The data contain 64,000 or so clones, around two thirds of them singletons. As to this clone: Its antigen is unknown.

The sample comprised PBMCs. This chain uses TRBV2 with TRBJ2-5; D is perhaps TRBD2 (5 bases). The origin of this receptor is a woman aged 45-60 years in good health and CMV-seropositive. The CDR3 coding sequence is TGTGCCAGCGGGAGTTTTTCGGGGGAGACCCAGTACTTC. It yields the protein CASGSFSGETQYF.